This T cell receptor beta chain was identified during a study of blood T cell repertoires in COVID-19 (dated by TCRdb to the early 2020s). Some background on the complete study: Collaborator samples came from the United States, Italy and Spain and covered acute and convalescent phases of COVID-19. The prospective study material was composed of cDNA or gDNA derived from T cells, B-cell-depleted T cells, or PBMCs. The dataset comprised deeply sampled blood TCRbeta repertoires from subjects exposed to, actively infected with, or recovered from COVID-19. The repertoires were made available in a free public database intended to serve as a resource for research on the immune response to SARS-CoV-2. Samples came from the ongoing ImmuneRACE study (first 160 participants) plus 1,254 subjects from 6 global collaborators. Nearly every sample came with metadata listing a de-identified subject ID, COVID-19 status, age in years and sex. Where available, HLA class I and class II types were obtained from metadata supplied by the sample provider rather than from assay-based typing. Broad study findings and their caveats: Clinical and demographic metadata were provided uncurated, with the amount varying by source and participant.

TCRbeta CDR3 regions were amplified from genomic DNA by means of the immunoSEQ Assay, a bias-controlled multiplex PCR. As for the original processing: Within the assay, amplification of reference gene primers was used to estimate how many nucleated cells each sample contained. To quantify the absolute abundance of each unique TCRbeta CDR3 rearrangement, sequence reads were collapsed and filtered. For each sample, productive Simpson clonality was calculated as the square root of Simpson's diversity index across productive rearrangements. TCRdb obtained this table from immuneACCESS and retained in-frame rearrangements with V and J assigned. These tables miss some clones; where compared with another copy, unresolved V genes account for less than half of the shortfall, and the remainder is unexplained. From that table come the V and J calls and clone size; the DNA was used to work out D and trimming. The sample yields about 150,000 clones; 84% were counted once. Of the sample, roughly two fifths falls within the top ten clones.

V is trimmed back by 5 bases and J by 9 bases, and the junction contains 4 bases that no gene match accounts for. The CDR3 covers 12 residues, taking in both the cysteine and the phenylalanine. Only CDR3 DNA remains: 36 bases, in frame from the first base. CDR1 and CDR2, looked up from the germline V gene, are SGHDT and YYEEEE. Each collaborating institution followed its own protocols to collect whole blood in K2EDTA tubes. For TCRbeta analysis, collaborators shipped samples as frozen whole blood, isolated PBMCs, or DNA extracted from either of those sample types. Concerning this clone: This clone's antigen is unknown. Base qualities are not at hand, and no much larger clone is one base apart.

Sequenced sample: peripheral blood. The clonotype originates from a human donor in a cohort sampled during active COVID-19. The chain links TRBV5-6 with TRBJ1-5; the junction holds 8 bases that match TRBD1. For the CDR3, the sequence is CASSYRGGPQHF. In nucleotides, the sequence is TGTGCCAGCAGTTACAGGGGGGGGCCCCAGCATTTT.